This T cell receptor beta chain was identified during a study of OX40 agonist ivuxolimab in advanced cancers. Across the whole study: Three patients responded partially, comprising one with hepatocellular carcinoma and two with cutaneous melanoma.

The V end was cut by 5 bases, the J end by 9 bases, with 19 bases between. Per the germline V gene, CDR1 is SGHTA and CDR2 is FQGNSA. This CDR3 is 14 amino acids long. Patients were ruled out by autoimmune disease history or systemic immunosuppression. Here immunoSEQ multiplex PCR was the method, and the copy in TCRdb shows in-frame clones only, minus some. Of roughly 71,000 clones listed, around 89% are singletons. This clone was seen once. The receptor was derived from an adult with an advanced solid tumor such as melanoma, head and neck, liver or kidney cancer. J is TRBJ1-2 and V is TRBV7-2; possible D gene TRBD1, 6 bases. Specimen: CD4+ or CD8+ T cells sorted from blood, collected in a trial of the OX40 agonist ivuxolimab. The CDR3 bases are TGTGCCAGCAGCAAAAGGACAGACGTCTTTAGCTACACCTTC. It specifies CASSKRTDVFSYTF. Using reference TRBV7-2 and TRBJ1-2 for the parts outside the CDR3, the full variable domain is GAGVSQSPSNKVTEKGKDVELRCDPISGHTALYWYRQSLGQGLEFLIYFQGNSAPDKSGLPSDRFSAERTGGSVSTLTIQRTQQEDSAVYLCASSKRTDVFSYTFGSGTRLTVV.